This TCR beta chain originates from a study of identical twins. Study-level findings and limits: Insertion counts were lower in abundant cord blood beta clonotypes, a trend that memory repertoires did not show. Analyses of zero insertions could, in part, be confounded by invariant MAIT and iNKT cells.

There are 17 residues in the CDR3. The ends were cut back, 3 bases at V and 3 bases at J, with 20 bases in the middle. TCRdb called the 5' RACE reads again in MiXCR, with one record for every CDR3 protein. The repertoire holds 1.5 million to 2 million distinct CDR3 sequences, with around a third as singletons. A note on this clonotype: The antigen is not known.

V and J are TRBV12-3 or TRBV12-4 and TRBJ2-5, with TRBD2 as a possible D gene (6 bases). The clonotype comes from a newborn girl in good health. Sequenced sample: cord blood. The CDR3 sequence: CASSLGRFRGEEETQYF. The CDR3 DNA reads TGTGCCAGCAGTTTGGGGCGGTTTCGTGGGGAGGAAGAGACCCAGTACTTC.